This T cell receptor (beta chain) was identified during a study of cytomegalovirus exposure and HLA in healthy donors. Notes on the study in general: It was shown in a later analysis that HLA-associated TCR beta chains were more clonally expanded than other, equally common chains.

Trimming removed 4 bases from V and 7 bases from J, with 23 bases in between. Germline V gene sequence: CDR1 SNHLY, CDR2 FYNNEI. The CDR3 runs to 17 residues. PCR used 60 Vbeta primers and 13 Jbeta primers. Sequencing used immunoSEQ multiplex PCR; TCRdb keeps in-frame clones, though not all of them. The sample shows some 190,000 clones, roughly 85% of them seen only once. Remarks on this clone: The antigen remains unidentified.

This sequence was found in a boy aged 2-15 years in good health and CMV-seronegative. Input material: PBMCs. The chain joins TRBV2 to TRBJ1-5, with D perhaps TRBD1 (6 bases). CDR3 amino acids: CASSVRTNRDILQPQHF. The CDR3 nucleotides are TGTGCCAGCAGTGTCCGAACAAACCGGGACATTTTGCAGCCCCAGCATTTT.